The T cell receptor (beta chain) described here comes from a study of neurological immune-mediated disorders. Study context: Multiple sclerosis patients numbering approximately 35 comprised some 30 relapsing-remitting and 3 secondary progressive patients. General study points: On phylogenetic grouping, the repertoires of 18 of 34 multiple sclerosis patients fell within one related-CDR3 cluster, constituting a possible signature.

The CDR3 spans 14 residues. V was shortened by 7 bases and J by 1 base, with 13 bases between the two germline ends. This clonotype was picked up many times. Its antigen remains unidentified. 5'RACE generated cDNA with 10-nucleotide random UMIs. TCRdb independently ran MiXCR on the 5' RACE reads; one entry per CDR3 protein. The sample yields over 25,000 distinct CDR3 sequences, more than 1.3% seen once. Sequenced material: PBMCs. This TCR came from a woman in her 30s with multiple sclerosis. V is TRBV12-3 or TRBV12-4 and J is TRBJ1-1; a weak D match, TRBD1 (5 bases). CDR3 protein: CASTPGRSNTEAFF. The CDR3 nucleotides are TGTGCCAGCACCCCGGGACGGTCGAACACTGAAGCTTTCTTT.